A selection of T cell receptor beta chains follows, all from one sample in a study of blood T cells in healthy people across ages. Via MiXCR, TCRdb re-called the 5' RACE reads, giving one row per CDR3 protein. This table has 1.5 million to 2 million distinct CDR3 sequences, around half appearing once. The material sequenced was blood. The receptors originated from a woman between 35 and 50 years old in good health. The CDR3 runs from the conserved cysteine through the conserved F or W.

TRBJ1-2	TRBV6-5	CASSYSRQGLHSNYGYTF
TRBJ2-7	TRBV27	CASSSQGFEQYF
TRBJ1-5	TRBV24-1	CATSDAGNQPQHF
TRBJ2-5	TRBV11-1	CASSSIIGTGETQYF
TRBJ2-7	TRBV20-1	CSARDRGRRGQYF
TRBJ2-1	TRBV5-1	CASSTDGVSYNEQFF
TRBJ2-5	TRBV28	CASRPSGQGQEAQYF
TRBJ2-5	TRBV7-2	CASSLKGLAGETQYF
TRBJ2-3	TRBV20-1	CSARPGLELGTQYF
TRBJ1-4	TRBV20-1	CSASDPGAPHEKLFF
TRBJ2-7	TRBV5-1	CTSSPGTGSYEQYF
TRBJ2-7	TRBV7-9	CASSPLTVAYEQYF
TRBJ2-1	TRBV5-5	CASTLGGLKYNEQFF
TRBJ1-1	TRBV7-8	CASGLRQGRSEAFF
NA	TRBV6-5	CASSLNPYGGGKNIQYF
TRBJ2-1	TRBV6-2/TRBV6-3	CASSLRGGSHNEQFF
TRBJ1-2	TRBV6-2/TRBV6-3	CASFYGGSNYGYTF
TRBJ2-7	TRBV6-5	CASSYSNQLSLLREQYF
TRBJ2-6	TRBV4-3	CASSRRANVLTF
TRBJ2-3	TRBV7-3	CASSPTGTSRSTDTQYF
TRBJ1-6	TRBV27	CASSLQRSGDSPLHF
TRBJ2-6	TRBV5-6	CASSLNYQGTTSGANVLTF
TRBJ1-2	TRBV28	CASSIPTGGYGYTF
TRBJ2-5	TRBV5-1	CASSGGLSHLGQETQYF
TRBJ2-3	TRBV10-3	CAISMSSSTDTQYF
TRBJ1-2	TRBV6-6	CASRETGGHGYTF
TRBJ1-6	TRBV12-3/TRBV12-4	CASSFGQAVPLHF